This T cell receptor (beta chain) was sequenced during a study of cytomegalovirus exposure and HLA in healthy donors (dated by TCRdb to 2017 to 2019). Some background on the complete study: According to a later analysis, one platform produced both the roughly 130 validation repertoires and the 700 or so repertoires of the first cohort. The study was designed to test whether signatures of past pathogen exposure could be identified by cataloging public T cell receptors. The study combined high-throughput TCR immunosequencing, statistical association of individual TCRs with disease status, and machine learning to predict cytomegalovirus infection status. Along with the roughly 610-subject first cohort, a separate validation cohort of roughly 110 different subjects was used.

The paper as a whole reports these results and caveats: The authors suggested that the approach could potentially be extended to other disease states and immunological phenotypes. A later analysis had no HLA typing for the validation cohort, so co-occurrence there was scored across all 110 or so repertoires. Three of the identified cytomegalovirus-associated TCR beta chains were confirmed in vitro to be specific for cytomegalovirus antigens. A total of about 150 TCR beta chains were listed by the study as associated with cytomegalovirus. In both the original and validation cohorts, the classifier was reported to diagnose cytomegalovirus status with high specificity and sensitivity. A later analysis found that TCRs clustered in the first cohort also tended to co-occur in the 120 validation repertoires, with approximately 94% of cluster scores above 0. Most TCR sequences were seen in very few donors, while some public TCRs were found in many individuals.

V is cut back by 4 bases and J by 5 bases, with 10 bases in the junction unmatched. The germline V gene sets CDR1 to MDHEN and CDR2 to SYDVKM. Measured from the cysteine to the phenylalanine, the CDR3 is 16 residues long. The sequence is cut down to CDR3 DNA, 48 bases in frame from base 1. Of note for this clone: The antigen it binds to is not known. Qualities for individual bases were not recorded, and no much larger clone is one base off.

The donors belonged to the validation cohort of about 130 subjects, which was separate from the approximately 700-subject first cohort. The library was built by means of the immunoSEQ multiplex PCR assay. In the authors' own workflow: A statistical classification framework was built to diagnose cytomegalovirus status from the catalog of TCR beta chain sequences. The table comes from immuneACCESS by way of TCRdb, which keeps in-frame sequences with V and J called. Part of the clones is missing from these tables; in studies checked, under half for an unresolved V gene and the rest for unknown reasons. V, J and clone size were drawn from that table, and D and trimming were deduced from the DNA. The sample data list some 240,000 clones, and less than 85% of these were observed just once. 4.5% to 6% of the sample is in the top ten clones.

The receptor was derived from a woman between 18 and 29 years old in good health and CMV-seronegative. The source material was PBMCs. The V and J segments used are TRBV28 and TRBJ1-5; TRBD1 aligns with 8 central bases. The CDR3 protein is CASSSPRTGRDQPQHF. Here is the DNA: TGTGCCAGCAGTTCCCCGCGGACAGGGCGGGATCAGCCCCAGCATTTT.